Given below is one T cell receptor (beta chain) in context. Germline CDR1 and CDR2: SQVTM and ANQGSEA. Unmatched junction bases numbered 14, after V lost 6 bases and J lost 4 bases. The CDR3 extends over 15 amino acids. Documented time point: patch test 1, 2 weeks after DPC sensitization. The treatment was: therapeutic diphenylcyclopropenone sensitization with weekly scalp DPC. Donation of samples came from alopecia patients who were 18 to 70 years old and suitable for DPC. This sample is drawn from a study of human T cells and chemical hapten exposure. Study overall: Across samples, TCR yields varied, mostly owing to small differences in pooled library volumes.

As processed by the authors: A per-sample median of around 100,000 TCRs was observed, with a range of about 23,224 to 700,000. TCRdb reprocessed the RACE reads via MiXCR and lists one record per CDR3 protein. It is TCRdb's table, rather than the study itself, that gives the V and J calls and clone size. The table lists 340,000 or so distinct CDR3 sequences, around 7% of them singletons. The chain joins TRBV29-1 to TRBJ1-2; TRBD1 aligns across 7 bases. The source material was whole blood, sampled in connection with sensitization to the hapten diphenylcyclopropenone (DPC). This TCR came from a woman in her late teens or twenties with alopecia areata. Some clones in this sample may be carry-over from other donors' samples. CDR3 protein: CSVPGGFSSPYGYTF. The CDR3 region has the DNA TGCAGCGTCCCAGGGGGGTTCTCTTCACCCTATGGCTACACCTTC.